The 17 T cell receptor beta chains presented below share a single source sample, sequenced in a study of OX40 agonist ivuxolimab in advanced cancers. Clones were sequenced by immunoSEQ multiplex PCR, and TCRdb holds only the in-frame ones, with some missing. The table records tens of thousands of clones, 94% of them present only once. Sequencing was performed on CD4+ or CD8+ T cells sorted from blood, taken in a trial of the OX40 agonist ivuxolimab. The receptors were sampled from an adult with an advanced solid tumor such as melanoma, head and neck, liver or kidney cancer.

In its sample, this clone was seen once. The chain employs TRBV9 and TRBJ1-4; D is possibly TRBD1 (6 bases). V was trimmed by 0 bases and J by 4 bases, leaving 10 bases between them. Germline CDR1 and CDR2: SGDLS and YYNGEE. This CDR3 is 15 amino acids long. The CDR3 nucleotides read TGTGCCAGCAGCGTAGCAGGGGTAATTAATGAAAAACTGTTTTTT. Its translation is CASSVAGVINEKLFF.

This clone appeared once. The chain uses TRBV7-3 and TRBJ1-1; D not resolved. The CDR3 sequence is 13 residues long. The ends were cut back, 2 bases at V and 1 base at J, with 5 bases in the middle. Germline V gives CDR1 SGHTA, CDR2 FQGTGA. CDR3 sequence: CASSLGTNTEAFF. The DNA for the CDR3 is TGTGCCAGCAGCTTAGGAACGAACACTGAAGCTTTCTTT.

The chain uses TRBV9 and TRBJ2-1; 10 bases match TRBD2. The CDR3 runs 14 residues. Germline V gene lookup returns CDR1 SGDLS and CDR2 YYNGEE. The trim removed 2 bases at V and 10 bases at J, leaving 6 bases unmatched. This chain's CDR3 is CASSVSGRAKEQFF. CDR3 nucleotide sequence: TGTGCCAGCAGCGTCAGCGGGAGGGCCAAAGAGCAGTTCTTC.

The rearrangement joins TRBV19 to TRBJ2-7; unclear D gene. Germline V lookup: CDR1 LNHDA, CDR2 SQIVND (reference sequence). V was trimmed by 3 bases and J by 3 bases, leaving 9 bases between them. The CDR3 spans 13 residues. CDR3 residues: CASSIYTNYEQYF. DNA for the CDR3: TGTGCCAGTAGTATCTACACGAACTACGAGCAGTACTTC.

The CDR3 DNA is TGTGCCAGCTCCGGGACTAACTATGGCTACACCTTC. Its protein product is CASSGTNYGYTF. The chain has TRBV2 and TRBJ1-2; D uncertain. This CDR3 comprises 12 residues. Trimming took off 8 bases at V and 0 bases at J, with 7 bases between the two ends. Looked up from germline, CDR1 is SNHLY and CDR2 is FYNNEI.

This clone has just one count. The genes are TRBV9 and TRBJ2-1, with 7 bases fitting TRBD2. Losses at the gene ends were 3 bases for V and 7 bases for J; bases not matched to a gene: 13. The CDR3 length is 16 residues. Germline loops: CDR1 SGDLS, CDR2 YYNGEE. In nucleotides, the CDR3 is TGTGCCAGCAGCGCCCCTCTAGCGGATCGACTTAATGAGCAGTTCTTC. Translating it yields CASSAPLADRLNEQFF.

This chain connects TRBV2 to TRBJ2-7; 8 bases agree with TRBD1. The CDR3 sequence is 17 residues long. In germline, CDR1 is SNHLY, CDR2 FYNNEI. With V trimmed by 4 bases and J by 1 base, 12 bases remained unmatched. CDR3 sequence reads: CASSVEDRGIYSYEQYF. In DNA form, the CDR3 reads TGTGCCAGCAGTGTTGAAGACAGGGGAATATATTCCTACGAGCAGTACTTC.

The chain uses TRBV19 and TRBJ1-1; D is undetermined. Germline CDR1 is LNHDA and CDR2 is SQIVND (reference sequence). Trimming left V 6 bases short and J 0 bases short, with 8 bases between. The CDR3 is made up of 13 amino acids. CDR3 sequence (DNA): TGTGCCAGTAGGTCCAGTGTGAACACTGAAGCTTTCTTT. This codes for CASRSSVNTEAFF.

DNA of the CDR3: TGTGCCAGCAGCGTAAGTGAGGCGGGGGGCAATGAGCAGTTCTTC. Its protein is CASSVSEAGGNEQFF. The rearrangement joins TRBV9 to TRBJ2-1, with 8 bases lining up with TRBD2. The length of the CDR3 is 15 residues. Germline V lookup: CDR1 SGDLS, CDR2 YYNGEE. Trimming took 1 base from V and 6 from J; bases not matched to a gene: 6.

The chain recombines TRBV6-6 with TRBJ2-1; 9 bases fit TRBD2. V lost 5 bases and J lost 5; bases outside the gene matches: 7. The CDR3 length is 15 residues. Germline values: CDR1 MNHNY, CDR2 SVGAGI (reference sequence). The CDR3 coding sequence is TGTGCCAGCAGTCCCCTAGCGGGATCTAACAATGAGCAGTTCTTC. It encodes CASSPLAGSNNEQFF.

V gene TRBV7-6 combines with J gene TRBJ1-5; D uncertain. CDR1 SGHVS and CDR2 FNYEAQ come from the germline V gene. This CDR3 spans 13 amino acids. V was pared by 3 bases and J by 6 bases, with 9 bases between. The CDR3 is CASSLAAGQPQHF. The CDR3 DNA reads TGTGCCAGCAGCTTGGCTGCGGGTCAGCCCCAGCATTTT.

J is TRBJ2-3 and V is TRBV21-1. TRBV21-1 is recorded as a pseudogene. CDR3 size: 14 residues. CDR3 coding DNA: TGTGCCAGCAGCAGTGATATCGGCACAGATACGCAGTATTTT. Translating it yields CASSSDIGTDTQYF.

This sequence joins TRBV9 and TRBJ2-2, with D unresolved. V was clipped by 0 bases and J by 7 bases, with 4 bases between them. The CDR3 length is 12 residues. Germline V gives CDR1 SGDLS, CDR2 YYNGEE. This chain's CDR3 is CASSVDRGELFF. Here the CDR3 DNA reads TGTGCCAGCAGCGTAGACCGCGGGGAGCTGTTTTTT.

J is TRBJ2-2 and V is TRBV7-6; 8 bases align to TRBD2. Germline trimming cut 2 bases from V and 6 bases from J; bases unmatched to any gene: 8. Germline CDR1 is SGHVS and CDR2 is FNYEAQ. The CDR3 has 16 amino acids. CDR3 region: CASSLSLAGGAGELFF. The CDR3 DNA reads TGTGCCAGCAGCTTATCGTTGGCGGGAGGAGCCGGGGAGCTGTTTTTT.

The gene calls are TRBV27 and TRBJ2-1, with TRBD2 identical over 10 bases. Germline loops: CDR1 MNHEY, CDR2 SMNVEV (reference sequence). The V gene end was trimmed by 5 bases and the J gene end by 5 bases; junction bases not matched to a gene: 3. The CDR3 extends over 14 amino acids. The CDR3 DNA follows: TGTGCCAGCAGTCTAGCGGGAGTTCACAATGAGCAGTTCTTC. Translating gives CASSLAGVHNEQFF.

The genes are TRBV19 and TRBJ2-7; 10 bases align to TRBD2. V trimming: 1 base; J trimming: 3 bases; junction bases outside the gene matches: 9. The CDR3 runs to 17 residues. Germline V gene lookup returns CDR1 LNHDA and CDR2 SQIVND (reference sequence). This CDR3 is CASSIGGELAGLYEQYF. CDR3 bases: TGTGCCAGTAGTATAGGCGGGGAACTAGCGGGGCTCTACGAGCAGTACTTC.

The chain joins TRBV19 to TRBJ2-7; D unresolved. V lost 4 bases, J lost 3 bases, and 19 bases lay in between. Per germline, CDR1 LNHDA and CDR2 SQIVND (reference sequence). The CDR3 extends over 16 amino acids. CDR3 protein: CASSTSQGWGSYEQYF. In DNA form, the CDR3 reads TGTGCCAGTAGTACGTCGCAAGGGTGGGGAAGCTACGAGCAGTACTTC.